This paragraph reports one T cell receptor beta chain. Its antigen is currently unknown. The data were obtained in a study of T cell responses to AZD1222 COVID-19 vaccine. Study-wide results and caveats: Repertoires were sampled only after the peak T cell response.

The protocol was immunoSEQ multiplex PCR, while the TCRdb copy is restricted to in-frame clones and leaves out a portion. This sample has 150,000 or so clones; around 90% occur once, and the top ten carry around 1.3%. V lost 3 bases and J lost 3, with 12 bases in between. From germline, CDR1 is MDHEN and CDR2 SYDVKM. The CDR3 runs to 15 residues. The J gene is TRBJ2-1, the V gene TRBV28; no definite D call. This clonotype was sampled from an adult in good health. This material consisted of peripheral blood, taken on day 0 of AZD1222 vaccination. The chain's CDR3 is CASSLPSEFYNEQFF. CDR3 nucleotides: TGTGCCAGCAGTTTGCCCTCAGAGTTCTACAATGAGCAGTTCTTC.